This TCR beta chain was retrieved from a study of shared clonotypes between healthy human individuals. Study as a whole: Donors, aged 18 to 49, were a couple of women and three men.

Turning to this clone: Its matching antigen is unknown.

Study-level points and caveats: The diversity represented, both genetic and in exposure history, was limited by few donors.

Trimming left V 5 bases short and J 0 bases short, with 11 bases between. The length of the CDR3 is 15 residues. CDR1 MNHEY and CDR2 SVGAGI come from the germline V gene. The deep-level immunoSEQ assay was used. Around 30,000 T cell genomes (roughly 310 ng DNA) went into each PBMC replicate. The repertoire was sequenced with immunoSEQ multiplex PCR; TCRdb's copy has only in-frame clones and lacks some. This table holds 450,000 to 500,000 clones, about three quarters found once. The material sequenced was PBMCs. The source is a woman in her thirties or forties in good health. Some clones in this sample may be carry-over from other donors' samples. The rearrangement uses TRBV6-5 and TRBJ1-3, with D possibly matching TRBD1 (6 bases). CDR3 nucleotides: TGTGCCAGCAGTCGAGGGGGGGGCTCTGGAAACACCATATATTTT. Its protein is CASSRGGGSGNTIYF.